Following are 24 T cell receptor beta chains from one sample sequenced in a study of T cells in Graves' hyperthyroidism and ophthalmopathy. What was amplified from RNA transcripts were TCR beta CDR3 regions. First-round RT-PCR with HTBI primers amplified the TCR CDR3 region. TCRdb itself ran the multiplex PCR reads through MiXCR, one entry per CDR3 protein. This table has hundreds of thousands of distinct CDR3 sequences, 15% to 20% appearing once. Sequenced: blood. The source of these receptors is a man between 40 and 49 years old with Graves' ophthalmopathy.

The chain links TRBV7-2 to TRBJ2-7; TRBD1 might be the D (5 bases). The V gene lost 5 bases and the J gene lost 5 bases, with 19 bases spanning the gap. The CDR3 is 15 amino acids. Germline-derived CDR1 and CDR2 are SGHTA and FQGNSA. The chain's CDR3 is CASSVGPRVGNEQYF. DNA of the CDR3: TGTGCCAGCAGCGTCGGGCCCAGGGTGGGGAACGAGCAGTACTTC.

This clonotype was detected a few times. The chain employs TRBV20-1 and TRBJ2-3; TRBD1 is a possible D gene (6 bases). CDR3 length: 15 amino acids. CDR1 and CDR2 from the germline V gene are DFQATT and SNEGSKA (reference sequence). Between the trimmed V and J ends, which lost 6 bases and 0 bases, there was a span of 16 bases. The CDR3 sequence is CSARGLAASTDTQYF. CDR3 sequence (DNA): TGCAGTGCCAGGGGCCTCGCGGCAAGCACAGATACGCAGTATTTT.

This clonotype has more than one count but fewer than ten. The genes are TRBV29-1 and TRBJ1-3; D is undetermined. V gave up 4 bases and J gave up 0 bases, with 7 bases separating them. The V gene's germline CDR1 is SQVTM and CDR2 ANQGSEA. The CDR3 covers 13 residues. CDR3 in DNA: TGCAGCGTTGTTCTCCTCTCTGGAAACACCATATATTTT. Translation gives CSVVLLSGNTIYF.

This clonotype occurred a few times. This chain connects TRBV10-3 to TRBJ2-3; tentatively, D is TRBD1 (5 bases). The CDR3 is 13 residues long. V lost 2 bases, J lost 5 bases, and 8 bases lay in between. CDR1 is ENHRY and CDR2 is SYGVKD in the germline V gene. CDR3 protein: CAISEPGKDTQYF. CDR3 nucleotide sequence: TGTGCCATCAGTGAGCCAGGGAAAGATACGCAGTATTTT.

This clonotype was seen ten or more times. This rearrangement joins TRBV20-1 to TRBJ2-7; 7 bases fit TRBD2. Losses at the gene ends were 6 bases for V and 0 bases for J; bases not matched to a gene: 8. The CDR3 totals 14 residues. Germline V gene sequence: CDR1 DFQATT, CDR2 SNEGSKA (reference sequence). The CDR3 region has the DNA TGCAGTGCCTCGTGGCGGGGGACCTCCTACGAGCAGTACTTC. Its translation is CSASWRGTSYEQYF.

On this clonotype: A read error is possible here, since a much larger clone lies one base away. V is TRBV2 and J is TRBJ1-2; 9 bases align to TRBD1. This CDR3 is 15 amino acids long. Germline values: CDR1 SNHLY, CDR2 FYNNEI. CDR3 residues: CASSEGDRGDYGCTF. CDR3 nucleotide sequence: TGTGCCAGCAGTGAAGGAGACAGGGGGGACTACGGCTGCACCTTC.

This clonotype was counted only a few times. The rearrangement joins TRBV10-3 to TRBJ2-5, with D tentatively TRBD1 (6 bases). Germline V lookup: CDR1 ENHRY, CDR2 SYGVKD. This CDR3 is built from 15 residues. V was clipped by 4 bases and J by 6 bases, with 18 bases between them. The CDR3 here is CAISGLGQGHKTQYF. CDR3 nucleotides: TGTGCCATCAGTGGGTTGGGGCAGGGGCACAAGACCCAGTACTTC.

The J gene is TRBJ2-7, the V gene TRBV7-2; 7 nucleotides agree with TRBD1. The CDR3 spans 16 residues. V lost 5 bases to trimming and J lost 0 bases; unmatched junction nucleotides: 10. CDR1 SGHTA and CDR2 FQGNSA come from the germline V gene. The CDR3 DNA reads TGTGCCAGCAGCCCCCGGACAGGCTCATACTCCTACGAGCAGTACTTC. Its translation is CASSPRTGSYSYEQYF.

This clonotype was seen repeatedly, ten times or more. The chain carries TRBV13 and TRBJ2-3; a weak D match, TRBD1 (6 bases). The V end was cut by 4 bases, the J end by 0 bases, with 14 bases between. Per germline, CDR1 PRHDT and CDR2 FYEKMQ (reference sequence). This CDR3 is built from 16 residues. The CDR3 here is CASSSLGTQSTDTQYF. DNA of the CDR3: TGTGCCAGCAGCTCCCTCGGGACACAGAGCACAGATACGCAGTATTTT.

As DNA, the CDR3 is TGTGCCAGCAGCCGTAACCCTACCTCTGGAAACACCATATATTTT. Translating it yields CASSRNPTSGNTIYF. The chain joins TRBV3-1 to TRBJ1-3, with no clear D. The CDR3 spans 15 residues. Germline V CDR1 and CDR2: LGHDT, YNNKEL (reference sequence). The V end was cut by 4 bases, the J end by 0 bases, with 10 bases between.

This chain uses TRBV6-2 or TRBV6-3 with TRBJ2-1, with a weak D call TRBD2 (6 bases). This CDR3 contains 16 residues. Germline V lookup: CDR1 MNHEY, CDR2 SVGEGT. V was cut by 10 bases and J by 6 bases, with 25 bases left in between. Here the CDR3 DNA reads TGTGCCACCCGTACAGCAATTAGCGGCCCCTTCAATGAGCAGTTCTTC. Residues: CATRTAISGPFNEQFF.

The V and J genes are TRBV12-3 or TRBV12-4 and TRBJ1-2; maybe TRBD1 (5 bases). The CDR3 is 15 residues long. V was pared by 4 bases and J by 12 bases, with 24 bases between. CDR3 DNA sequence: TGTGCCAGCAGTTGGGCCGGACCGGTGGGGGACGGCCACACCTTC. Amino acid sequence: CASSWAGPVGDGHTF.

This clonotype was detected many times. The chain employs TRBV6-1 and TRBJ1-1; D call uncertain. In germline, CDR1 is MNHNS, CDR2 SASEGT. The CDR3 is 11 residues long. Trimming removed 5 bases from V and 9 bases from J, with 10 bases in between. The CDR3 DNA reads TGTGCCAGCAGTATGAGCGCTCAAGCTTTCTTT. This sequence encodes CASSMSAQAFF.

The chain uses TRBV27 and TRBJ2-7, with 8 positions matching TRBD1. CDR3 length: 14 residues. Trimming removed 2 bases from V and 7 bases from J; junction bases left unmatched: 7. Per germline, CDR1 MNHEY and CDR2 SMNVEV (reference sequence). The CDR3 loop is CASSLRTQGGEQYF. The CDR3 bases are TGTGCCAGCAGTTTAAGAACACAGGGGGGAGAGCAGTACTTC.

This chain connects TRBV3-1 to TRBJ2-5, with 8 bases aligning to TRBD2. V was pared by 3 bases and J by 5 bases, with 8 bases of the junction left unmatched. CDR1 LGHDT and CDR2 YNNKEL come from the germline V gene (reference sequence). The CDR3 sequence is 15 residues long. The DNA for the CDR3 is TGTGCCAGCAGCCACGGTCGGGGGGGCTGGGAGACCCAGTACTTC. It codes for CASSHGRGGWETQYF.

This clonotype was found once. The gene calls are TRBV19 and TRBJ2-3; the match to TRBD1 covers 12 bases. Per the germline V gene, CDR1 is LNHDA and CDR2 is SQIVND (reference sequence). Trimming at V came to 3 bases and at J to 6 bases, leaving 7 bases not matched to a gene. The CDR3 has 16 amino acids. In nucleotides, the CDR3 is TGTGCCAGTAGTATCCGGGACAGGGGGCGCGACGATACGCAGTATTTT. It translates to CASSIRDRGRDDTQYF.

The chain carries TRBV10-3 and TRBJ2-5; 7 nucleotides align to TRBD2. Unmatched junction bases numbered 2, after V lost 5 bases and J lost 5 bases. The V gene's germline CDR1 is ENHRY and CDR2 SYGVKD. The CDR3 length is 12 residues. The CDR3 bases are TGTGCCATCAGTAGCGGGGCGGAGACCCAGTACTTC. Protein: CAISSGAETQYF.

This clonotype was observed many times. The J gene is TRBJ1-1, the V gene TRBV7-2; a weak D match, TRBD1 (5 bases). CDR1 is SGHTA and CDR2 is FQGNSA in the germline V gene. The CDR3 covers 15 residues. V lost 6 bases to trimming and J lost 1 base, with 15 bases between them. In DNA form, the CDR3 reads TGTGCCAGCAGAGGGCAGGGATCGCGGAACACTGAAGCTTTCTTT. It yields the protein CASRGQGSRNTEAFF. Full variable domain (remainder filled in from reference TRBV7-2 and TRBJ1-1): GAGVSQSPSNKVTEKGKDVELRCDPISGHTALYWYRQSLGQGLEFLIYFQGNSAPDKSGLPSDRFSAERTGGSVSTLTIQRTQQEDSAVYLCASRGQGSRNTEAFFGQGTRLTVV.

This chain joins TRBV6-4 and TRBJ1-1, with a possible D match to TRBD1 (6 bases). The CDR3 covers 13 residues. The germline CDR1 and CDR2 sequences are MRHNA and SNTAGT. The V end lost 1 base, the J end lost 6 bases, and 9 bases lay between the germline ends. In DNA form, the CDR3 reads TGTGCCAGCAGTGACTGGGAGGGGGCTGAAGCTTTCTTT. Translation: CASSDWEGAEAFF.

The chain employs TRBV7-9 and TRBJ1-4, with D possibly being TRBD1 (5 bases). The CDR3 covers 14 residues. CDR1 is SEHNR and CDR2 is FQNEAQ in the germline V gene (reference sequence). V lost 8 bases and J 7 bases, leaving 17 bases between the germline ends. Here the CDR3 reads CASHSGQGGEKLFF. DNA of the CDR3: TGTGCCAGCCACTCTGGGCAGGGAGGTGAAAAACTGTTTTTT.

This clonotype was detected a few times. V and J are TRBV24-1 and TRBJ2-3; 7 bases are a match to TRBD1. Germline loops: CDR1 KGHDR, CDR2 SFDVKD. The CDR3 totals 14 residues. J lost 2 bases, V lost 7 bases, and 5 bases had no gene match. CDR3: CATSLDRLTDTQYF. The CDR3 nucleotides read TGTGCCACCAGCTTGGACAGGCTCACAGATACGCAGTATTTT.

The chain links TRBV25-1 to TRBJ2-5, with TRBD2 identical over 7 bases. The germline V gene encodes CDR1 MGHDK and CDR2 SYGVNS. The CDR3 consists of 15 residues. V lost 6 bases to trimming and J lost 5 bases; unmatched junction nucleotides: 12. CDR3 sequence reads: CASSGGLRGGETQYF. CDR3 coding DNA: TGTGCCAGCAGCGGAGGGTTGAGGGGAGGGGAGACCCAGTACTTC.

This clonotype occurred a few times. The V gene is TRBV20-1, the J gene TRBJ1-5; D gene uncertain. CDR1 is DFQATT and CDR2 is SNEGSKA in the germline V gene (reference sequence). CDR3 length equals 14 residues. V lost 3 bases, J lost 5 bases, and 14 bases lay in between. The CDR3 sequence: CSARTVPRHQPQHF. CDR3 in DNA: TGCAGTGCTAGGACTGTCCCTCGCCATCAGCCCCAGCATTTT.

The chain recombines TRBV24-1 with TRBJ2-7, with 10 bases fitting TRBD2. The CDR3 is 16 amino acids. The ends lost 4 bases at V and 6 bases at J; junction bases unmatched: 11. The germline gives CDR1 KGHDR, CDR2 SFDVKD. CDR3 region: CATSDPLSSGRGEQYF. DNA of the CDR3: TGTGCCACCAGTGACCCGCTTTCTAGCGGGAGAGGCGAGCAGTACTTC.